These 20 T cell receptor beta chains came from one sample sequenced in a study of blood T cell repertoires in COVID-19. Sequencing used immunoSEQ multiplex PCR; TCRdb keeps in-frame clones, though not all of them. The profile shows some 96,000 clones, about nine tenths of them singletons. Sequenced input: peripheral blood. The receptors come from a man between 50 and 59 years old with active COVID-19.

The gene calls are TRBV5-1 and TRBJ2-5; tentatively, D is TRBD2 (6 bases). The V gene lost 2 bases and the J gene lost 4 bases, with 15 bases spanning the gap. There are 15 residues in the CDR3. CDR1 and CDR2 from the germline V gene are SGHRS and YFSETQ. Written as DNA, the CDR3 is TGCGCCAGCAGCTTACGGAACCAGCGGGCAGAGACCCAGTACTTC. Translation: CASSLRNQRAETQYF.

This clone was counted only a few times. The chain employs TRBV2 and TRBJ1-1; TRBD1 matches 7 bases. The ends lost 7 bases at V and 2 bases at J; junction bases unmatched: 13. The germline V gene has CDR1 SNHLY and CDR2 FYNNEI. The CDR3 has 16 residues. The CDR3 region is CASTKDRWVKNTEAFF. Here the CDR3 DNA reads TGTGCCAGCACCAAGGACAGGTGGGTGAAAAACACTGAAGCTTTCTTT.

This chain's CDR3 is CASSLDPGEHEQYV. The DNA for the CDR3 is TGTGCCAGCAGCTTAGATCCGGGAGAACACGAGCAGTACGTC. V is TRBV11-2 and J is TRBJ2-7; perhaps TRBD2 as D (6 bases). V lost 0 bases, J lost 5 bases, and 11 bases lay in between. Looked up from germline, CDR1 is SGHAT and CDR2 is FQNNGV. The CDR3 has 14 amino acids.

V and J are TRBV5-5 and TRBJ1-5, with 7 bases aligning to TRBD1. Germline lookup yields CDR1 SGHKS and CDR2 YYEKEE (reference sequence). The junction had 5 bases not matched to a gene; V was cut back by 5 bases and J by 3 bases. This CDR3 has 14 amino acids. The DNA of the CDR3 is TGTGCCAGCAGACCGGGACAGAACAATCAGCCCCAGCATTTT. Protein product: CASRPGQNNQPQHF.

This chain's CDR3 is CASSQPQGANGYTF. The CDR3 DNA follows: TGTGCCAGCAGCCAACCTCAGGGGGCGAATGGCTACACCTTC. The V gene is TRBV4-2, the J gene TRBJ1-2; 8 bases line up with TRBD1. The germline CDR1 and CDR2 sequences are LGHNA and YNFKEQ. The CDR3 covers 14 residues. The junction had 5 bases not matched to a gene; V was cut back by 2 bases and J by 6 bases.

The count of this clone is one. The CDR3: CASSPRYGDGNQPQHF. The CDR3 coding sequence is TGTGCCAGCAGCCCCCGCTACGGAGATGGCAATCAGCCCCAGCATTTT. V usage is TRBV7-2 and J usage is TRBJ1-5; D gene unclear. Germline CDR1 SGHTA, CDR2 FQGNSA. This CDR3 is built from 16 residues. Trimming left V 5 bases short and J 2 bases short, with 16 bases between.

The rearrangement joins TRBV6-6 to TRBJ1-5; TRBD1 matches at 10 bases. CDR1 MNHNY and CDR2 SVGAGI come from the germline V gene (reference sequence). J gave up 0 bases and V 5 bases, and 10 bases lay outside the gene matches. CDR3 length: 18 amino acids. The CDR3 here is CASSRPGQGLLSNQPQHF. CDR3 nucleotide sequence: TGTGCCAGCAGTCGACCGGGACAGGGGCTTCTTAGCAATCAGCCCCAGCATTTT.

This rearrangement joins TRBV30 to TRBJ1-5, with D perhaps TRBD1 (6 bases). Trimming cost V 1 base and J 6 bases, with 13 bases left between them. The CDR3 totals 14 residues. Germline CDR1 and CDR2: GTSNPN and SVGIG (reference sequence). The CDR3 bases are TGTGCCTGGAGTGCGACGGCACAGGGTCAGCCCCAGCATTTT. Its translation: CAWSATAQGQPQHF.

The chain links TRBV25-1 to TRBJ1-1; D is possibly TRBD1 (5 bases). In germline, CDR1 is MGHDK, CDR2 SYGVNS. The CDR3 runs to 13 residues. The ends were cut back, 5 bases at V and 1 base at J, with 8 bases in the middle. This CDR3 reads CASSPQGNTEAFF. DNA for the CDR3: TGTGCCAGCAGTCCCCAGGGGAACACTGAAGCTTTCTTT.

The rearrangement joins TRBV19 to TRBJ2-3; 9 bases match TRBD2. The CDR3 loop spans 15 amino acids. With 5 bases clipped from V and 7 bases from J, the junction kept 10 bases outside the gene matches. Germline V gene data show CDR1 as LNHDA and CDR2 as SQIVND (reference sequence). CDR3 amino acids: CASSAGGPSSYTQYF. The CDR3 DNA sequence: TGTGCCAGTAGTGCGGGAGGGCCGTCAAGTTATACGCAGTATTTT.

The table lists this clone with a count of one. This chain connects TRBV2 to TRBJ1-2; a possible D gene is TRBD1 (6 bases). Germline CDR1 is SNHLY and CDR2 is FYNNEI. V was cut by 4 bases and J by 8 bases, with 23 bases left in between. This CDR3 has 16 amino acids. CDR3 bases: TGTGCCAGCAGTGGGACAGCCCTCGATTCTTCTGGGGGCTACACCTTC. Residues: CASSGTALDSSGGYTF.

CDR3 loop: CASNDRAGELFF. The CDR3 nucleotides are TGTGCCAGCAACGACAGGGCCGGGGAGCTGTTTTTT. J is TRBJ2-2 and V is TRBV7-9, with 7 positions matching TRBD1. The CDR3 runs 12 residues. The germline V gene encodes CDR1 SEHNR and CDR2 FQNEAQ (reference sequence). Trimming removed 7 bases from V and 6 bases from J; junction bases left unmatched: 2.

The rearrangement joins TRBV7-3 to TRBJ2-3, with TRBD2 as a possible D gene (7 bases). CDR1 is SGHTA and CDR2 is FQGTGA in the germline V gene. This CDR3 is built from 15 residues. V lost 2 bases, J lost 1 base, and 10 bases lay in between. The CDR3 nucleotides read TGTGCCAGCAGCTTAGGGGGGGCCGGCACAGATACGCAGTATTTT. Protein product: CASSLGGAGTDTQYF.

The chain employs TRBV24-1 and TRBJ2-3; 10 nucleotides align to TRBD1. V gave up 4 bases and J gave up 4 bases; unmatched junction bases: 4. Germline CDR1 and CDR2: KGHDR and SFDVKD. The CDR3 has 15 amino acids. The CDR3 sequence: CATSDPGQGPDTQYF. The CDR3 DNA is TGTGCCACCAGTGACCCGGGACAGGGGCCAGATACGCAGTATTTT.

J is TRBJ2-1 and V is TRBV11-3, with unresolved D. This CDR3 is 17 amino acids long. V was cut by 1 base and J by 5 bases, with 18 bases left in between. Germline CDR1 is SGHNT and CDR2 is YENEEA. The CDR3 DNA sequence: TGTGCCAGCAGCTTAGGGTCACGGGTGATAATGAACAATGAGCAGTTCTTC. This encodes CASSLGSRVIMNNEQFF.

The table lists this clone with a count of one. The chain uses TRBV4-2 and TRBJ2-2; no firm D call. Deletions cut 3 bases from V and 2 bases from J, with 4 bases between. This CDR3 has 13 amino acids. Germline V gives CDR1 LGHNA, CDR2 YNFKEQ. DNA of the CDR3: TGTGCCAGCAGCCACAGAAACACCGGGGAGCTGTTTTTT. It encodes CASSHRNTGELFF.

The chain has TRBV7-2 and TRBJ2-5; perhaps TRBD2 as D (5 bases). This CDR3 is 12 amino acids long. CDR1 is SGHTA and CDR2 is FQGNSA in the germline V gene. Trimming left V 6 bases short and J 5 bases short, with 10 bases between. The CDR3 here is CASRPSGETQYF. Here the CDR3 DNA reads TGTGCCAGCAGACCTTCGGGGGAGACCCAGTACTTC. Using reference TRBV7-2 and TRBJ2-5 for the parts outside the CDR3, the full variable domain is GAGVSQSPSNKVTEKGKDVELRCDPISGHTALYWYRQSLGQGLEFLIYFQGNSAPDKSGLPSDRFSAERTGGSVSTLTIQRTQQEDSAVYLCASRPSGETQYFGPGTRLLVL.

The genes are TRBV9 and TRBJ2-1; the D gene is possibly TRBD2 (5 bases). Germline loops: CDR1 SGDLS, CDR2 YYNGEE. V lost 0 bases to trimming and J lost 10 bases, with 17 bases between them. The CDR3 spans 15 residues. This CDR3 is CASSVVVTGAEEQFF. The CDR3 nucleotides read TGTGCCAGCAGCGTAGTTGTGACCGGAGCGGAAGAGCAGTTCTTC.

A single count supports this clone. The gene calls are TRBV6-5 and TRBJ1-1; possibly TRBD1 for D (5 bases). Germline V gene sequence: CDR1 MNHEY, CDR2 SVGAGI. V lost 11 bases to trimming and J lost 8 bases, with 24 bases between them. The CDR3 is 14 amino acids. The CDR3 region has the DNA TGTGCCCTACGACGCTCCCGGGGGGATACGGAAGCTTTCTTT. Translated, it gives CALRRSRGDTEAFF.

The rearrangement links TRBV19 to TRBJ2-5, with a possible D match to TRBD2 (6 bases). Germline CDR1 reads LNHDA; CDR2 reads SQIVND (reference sequence). V was pared by 6 bases and J by 5 bases, with 16 bases between. The CDR3 runs to 14 residues. In DNA, the CDR3 is TGTGCCAGTAGGGTCCAGGGAGGTGGGGAGACCCAGTACTTC. Its translation is CASRVQGGGETQYF.